These T cell receptor beta chains were read from a single sample in a study of blood T cell repertoires in COVID-19. Measured with immunoSEQ multiplex PCR; TCRdb has only the in-frame clones, and not every one. The data contain approximately 240,000 clones, around four fifths of them seen just once; the ten biggest clones take up about 4%. Sequenced: peripheral blood. The receptors were gathered from a woman in her thirties or forties with active or convalescent COVID-19. Each CDR3 is given with its conserved first and last residue. A D gene is named only where the DNA matches it firmly. Expanded clones are given a class, and other clones once, few, many or no size at all.

>TRBD2|.|TRBJ2-5|TRBV20-1
CSASRLAGAHQETQYF
TGCAGTGCCAGTCGACTAGCGGGGGCGCATCAAGAGACCCAGTACTTC
>.|.|TRBJ1-4|TRBV14
CASSQELGGGKLFF
TGTGCCAGCAGCCAAGAGTTGGGCGGGGGGAAACTGTTTTTT
>TRBD2|.|TRBJ2-5|TRBV5-6
CASSSTLGSGGLETQYF
TGTGCCAGCAGCTCCACCTTAGGTAGCGGGGGGCTAGAGACCCAGTACTTC
>.|once|TRBJ2-5|TRBV13
CASSLVAAGAQYF
TGTGCCAGCAGCTTAGTAGCAGCAGGGGCCCAGTACTTC
>TRBD1|.|TRBJ1-1|TRBV27
CASSTRQGRTEAFF
TGTGCCAGCAGTACCCGACAGGGGAGAACTGAAGCTTTCTTT
>.|few|TRBJ1-5|TRBV28
CASSKRRINQPQHF
TGTGCCAGCAGCAAGCGGCGGATCAATCAGCCCCAGCATTTT
>.|.|TRBJ1-2|TRBV5-1
CASSQDGLRFYGYTF
TGCGCCAGCAGCCAGGACGGACTGAGATTCTATGGCTACACCTTC
>TRBD1|.|TRBJ1-4|TRBV3-1/TRBV3-2
CASSQARQGLFF
TGTGCCAGCAGCCAAGCCCGACAGGGTTTATTTTTT
>TRBD1|.|TRBJ1-2|TRBV30
CASRMTGRAGGYTF
TGTGCCTCCCGTATGACAGGGCGGGCGGGTGGCTACACCTTC
>.|.|TRBJ2-2|TRBV6-1
CASSDIGELFF
TGTGCCAGCAGTGACATCGGGGAGCTGTTTTTT
>TRBD1|.|TRBJ2-5|TRBV10-1
CASSEVGDRGRETQYF
TGCGCCAGCAGTGAGGTCGGGGACAGGGGACGAGAGACCCAGTACTTC
>.|.|TRBJ2-3|TRBV27
CASSLQGPNTDTQYF
TGTGCCAGCAGTTTACAGGGGCCTAACACAGATACGCAGTATTTT
>TRBD2|.|TRBJ2-1|TRBV12-5
CASGQNLAGGHNEQFF
TGTGCTAGTGGACAGAACCTAGCGGGGGGGCACAATGAGCAGTTCTTC
>TRBD1|.|TRBJ1-4|TRBV18
CASSPGTGTSEKLFF
TGTGCCAGCTCACCCGGGACAGGGACCTCGGAAAAACTGTTTTTT
>.|.|TRBJ2-2|TRBV21-1
CASSKVDPGQGRPPNTGELFF
TGTGCCAGCAGCAAAGTTGATCCGGGACAGGGGCGCCCCCCGAACACCGGGGAGCTGTTTTTT
>.|.|TRBJ1-5|TRBV10-1
CAITAISSNQPQHF
TGCGCCATTACCGCAATCAGTAGCAATCAGCCCCAGCATTTT
>TRBD2|.|TRBJ2-3|TRBV19
CASSIVAGGSTDTQYF
TGTGCCAGTAGTATCGTGGCGGGGGGAAGCACAGATACGCAGTATTTT
>TRBD2|.|TRBJ2-3|TRBV10-2
CASRLAGTDTQYF
TGCGCCAGCAGACTAGCGGGCACAGATACGCAGTATTTT
>TRBD1|once|TRBJ1-6|TRBV4-1
CASSQRVGQGINSPLHF
TGCGCCAGCAGCCAAAGGGTGGGACAGGGCATTAATTCACCCCTCCACTTT
>.|.|TRBJ2-3|TRBV3-1/TRBV3-2
CASSRSGGVKVDTQYF
TGTGCCAGCAGCCGTTCGGGGGGCGTTAAGGTAGATACGCAGTATTTT
>TRBD1|.|TRBJ1-4|TRBV5-6
CASSVTGQREKLFF
TGTGCCAGCAGTGTGACAGGGCAGAGAGAAAAACTGTTTTTT
>.|.|TRBJ1-2|TRBV6-5
CASSPGVYGYTF
TGTGCCAGCAGCCCAGGGGTGTATGGCTACACCTTC
>.|.|TRBJ1-5|TRBV6-5
CASSPRTENQPQHF
TGTGCCAGCAGTCCTCGGACAGAGAATCAGCCCCAGCATTTT
>.|.|TRBJ1-5|TRBV28
CASSLMTANQPQHF
TGTGCCAGCAGTTTAATGACAGCGAATCAGCCCCAGCATTTT
>TRBD1|many|TRBJ2-2|TRBV29-1
CSVRGQGDTGELFF
TGCAGCGTTCGAGGACAGGGAGACACCGGGGAGCTGTTTTTT
>TRBD2|.|TRBJ2-3|TRBV6-5
CASSRETGGKDTQYF
TGTGCCAGCAGCCGCGAGACGGGGGGGAAAGATACGCAGTATTTT
>TRBD1|.|TRBJ2-2|TRBV10-3
CAISEGQVTGELFF
TGTGCCATCAGTGAGGGACAGGTGACCGGGGAGCTGTTTTTT
>.|.|TRBJ1-2|TRBV11-2
CASSLPGVYGYTF
TGTGCCAGCAGCTTACCCGGGGTCTATGGCTACACCTTC
>TRBD1|.|TRBJ2-7|TRBV18
CASSGGQAGEQYF
TGTGCCAGCTCAGGGGGACAGGCGGGCGAGCAGTACTTC
>TRBD2|.|TRBJ2-1|TRBV6-5
CASRTSGGNEQFF
TGTGCCAGCAGGACTAGCGGGGGGAATGAGCAGTTCTTC
>.|.|TRBJ1-2|TRBV3-1/TRBV3-2
CASSQGQNYGYTF
TGTGCCAGCAGCCAGGGCCAGAACTATGGCTACACCTTC
>.|.|TRBJ2-4|TRBV5-1
CASRDSLAKNIQYF
TGCGCCAGCAGGGACAGTCTAGCCAAAAACATTCAGTACTTC
>.|.|TRBJ2-1|TRBV28
CASSLPGGPHNEQFF
TGTGCCAGCAGTTTACCCGGGGGGCCTCACAATGAGCAGTTCTTC
>.|.|TRBJ1-2|TRBV19
CASRGPSAGYGYTF
TGTGCCAGTAGAGGTCCCTCGGCGGGTTATGGCTACACCTTC
>TRBD1|.|TRBJ1-1|TRBV6-5
CASSDQGARGAFF
TGTGCCAGCAGCGACCAGGGGGCGAGGGGCGCTTTCTTT
>.|.|TRBJ1-5|TRBV6-1
CASSEARGQPQHF
TGTGCCAGCAGTGAAGCGCGGGGTCAGCCCCAGCATTTT
>.|.|TRBJ1-5|TRBV12-5
CASGLEANSNQPQHF
TGTGCTAGTGGTTTAGAGGCAAATAGCAATCAGCCCCAGCATTTT
>.|.|TRBJ1-2|TRBV30
CAWSVAGDGGYTF
TGTGCCTGGAGTGTAGCGGGGGACGGTGGCTACACCTTC
>TRBD2|.|TRBJ2-1|TRBV11-2
CASSLGTSGGGEQFF
TGTGCCAGCAGCTTGGGGACTAGCGGGGGCGGGGAGCAGTTCTTC